This T cell receptor beta chain is drawn from a study of beta chain features in type 1 diabetes. Whole-study findings and limits: With patients and controls alike, PCR might favor shorter templates to an equal degree.

cDNA synthesis used the whole RNA isolate, giving expressed TCRB sequences. Assay used: immunoSEQ multiplex PCR; TCRdb lists only in-frame clones, some missing. The repertoire has almost 250,000 clones, approximately 14% of them found once; the top ten carry around 0.026%. The V and J ends lost 6 bases and 7 bases respectively, with 21 bases between them. CDR3 length: 15 amino acids. Germline V CDR1 and CDR2: SGHVS, FNYEAQ. One heparinised blood draw, averaging approximately 0.11 L, came from each donor. As regards this clone: The antigen remains unidentified.

Sequencing was carried out using naive CD4+ T cells from blood. The V call is TRBV7-6, the J call TRBJ1-2; D call uncertain. The sequence came from a woman aged 40 to 50 in good health. The CDR3 here is CASSSVTGMGIGYTF. The DNA of the CDR3 is TGTGCCAGCAGTTCGGTCACGGGTATGGGTATTGGCTACACCTTC.